This is a list of T cell receptor beta chains from one sample in a study of T cell responses to AZD1222 COVID-19 vaccine. The assay was immunoSEQ multiplex PCR, and TCRdb's table has in-frame clones only and misses some. This table holds under 150,000 clones, roughly 90% found once. The sequencing here drew on peripheral blood, taken 28 days after the second AZD1222 dose. The source of these receptors is an adult who received the AZD1222 COVID-19 vaccine. The CDR3 runs from the conserved cysteine through the conserved F or W. The D gene is left open where the match is weak. A row's size may be missing; if present it is once, few, many or a size class.

size,V,D,J,CDR3,DNA
once,TRBV5-1,NA,TRBJ1-6,CASSLDPNSPLHF,TGCGCCAGCAGCTTGGATCCTAATTCACCCCTCCACTTT
NA,TRBV30,TRBD1,TRBJ1-6,CAWSPRQGDSSYNSPLHF,TGTGCCTGGAGTCCACGACAGGGGGATAGCTCCTATAATTCACCCCTCCACTTT
NA,TRBV3-1/TRBV3-2,TRBD1,TRBJ1-1,CASSQGTGNEFF,TGTGCCAGCAGCCAAGGGACAGGGAACGAGTTCTTT
NA,TRBV7-2,TRBD2,TRBJ2-1,CASSLDRRGGSNEQFF,TGTGCCAGCAGCTTAGATCGGCGGGGGGGCTCCAATGAGCAGTTCTTC
NA,TRBV7-8,NA,TRBJ2-7,CASSVQGVAPYEQYF,TGTGCCAGCAGCGTCCAAGGAGTGGCCCCCTACGAGCAGTACTTC
NA,TRBV5-1,NA,TRBJ1-1,CASSLGQGRVGNTEAFF,TGCGCCAGCAGCTTGGGGCAGGGGAGAGTTGGGAACACTGAAGCTTTCTTT
NA,TRBV19,NA,TRBJ2-2,CASSSLGAPPMPNTGELFF,TGTGCCAGTAGCTCCCTCGGGGCCCCACCTATGCCGAACACCGGGGAGCTGTTTTTT
NA,TRBV5-6,TRBD2,TRBJ2-1,CASSLPGLAGVEQFF,TGTGCCAGCAGTTTACCGGGACTAGCGGGAGTTGAGCAGTTCTTC
NA,TRBV18,TRBD2,TRBJ2-1,CASSPPQLAGGTNEQFF,TGTGCCAGCTCACCACCCCAACTAGCGGGAGGAACGAATGAGCAGTTCTTC
NA,TRBV12-3/TRBV12-4,NA,TRBJ1-2,CASGGGNYGYTF,TGTGCCAGTGGAGGGGGGAACTATGGCTACACCTTC
NA,TRBV11-2,NA,TRBJ1-2,CASSLNREGGYTF,TGTGCCAGCAGCTTGAACAGGGAGGGAGGCTACACCTTC
NA,TRBV11-2,NA,TRBJ1-6,CASSLVRSSPLHF,TGTGCCAGCAGCTTAGTACGATCCTCACCCCTCCACTTT
NA,TRBV3-1/TRBV3-2,NA,TRBJ1-6,CASSTNRAGSPLHF,TGTGCCAGCAGCACTAACAGGGCAGGTTCACCCCTCCACTTT
NA,TRBV15,NA,TRBJ1-2,CATSRDSMGRNYGYTF,TGTGCCACCAGCAGAGATTCTATGGGCAGAAACTATGGCTACACCTTC
few,TRBV28,NA,TRBJ2-3,CASSYTDTQYF,TGTGCCAGCAGCTACACAGATACGCAGTATTTT
NA,TRBV7-2,TRBD2,TRBJ2-7,CASSLDRLAEGYF,TGTGCCAGCAGCTTAGATAGGCTAGCGGAAGGGTACTTC
NA,TRBV9,NA,TRBJ2-1,CASSLATYNEQFF,TGTGCCAGCAGTCTAGCGACCTACAATGAGCAGTTCTTC
NA,TRBV6-5,TRBD1,TRBJ1-5,CASSSGQGQHF,TGTGCCAGCAGTTCTGGACAGGGCCAGCATTTT
NA,TRBV2,NA,TRBJ2-1,CASSEGPGSYNEQFF,TGTGCCAGCAGTGAAGGGCCCGGCTCCTACAATGAGCAGTTCTTC
once,TRBV18,TRBD1,TRBJ2-2,CASSPGQINTGELFF,TGTGCCAGCTCACCGGGACAGATTAACACCGGGGAGCTGTTTTTT
NA,TRBV5-4,NA,TRBJ2-6,CASSRGEGAGANVLTF,TGTGCCAGCAGCCGGGGGGAGGGGGCCGGGGCCAACGTCCTGACTTTC
NA,TRBV5-1,NA,TRBJ2-7,CASSLSTAPYEQYF,TGCGCCAGCAGCTTGAGTACTGCACCCTACGAGCAGTACTTC
NA,TRBV5-4,TRBD2,TRBJ2-3,CASSLKRGGFTDTQYF,TGTGCCAGCAGCTTGAAGCGGGGGGGCTTCACAGATACGCAGTATTTT
NA,TRBV19,NA,TRBJ1-1,CASSIQGRGTEAFF,TGTGCCAGTAGTATCCAGGGAAGAGGTACTGAAGCTTTCTTT
NA,TRBV5-7,NA,TRBJ1-5,CASSFQRVDGNQPQHF,TGTGCCAGCAGCTTCCAGAGGGTGGATGGCAATCAGCCCCAGCATTTT
NA,TRBV19,NA,TRBJ1-5,CASSIDRASNQPQHF,TGTGCCAGTAGTATAGACAGGGCGAGCAATCAGCCCCAGCATTTT